These 16 T cell receptor beta chains came from one sample sequenced in a study of shared clonotypes between healthy human individuals. Measured with immunoSEQ multiplex PCR; TCRdb has only the in-frame clones, and not every one. In the table there are roughly 1,500,000 clones, around 98.5% of which are singletons. The sequenced material came from naive CD4+ T cells sorted from blood. Subset denoted: CD45RA+ positively selected. Receptor source: a man younger than 40 in good health.

The rearrangement joins TRBV5-8 to TRBJ2-2; D is undetermined. V lost 0 bases and J 1 base, leaving 4 bases between the germline ends. The CDR3 is 14 amino acids. Per germline, CDR1 SGHTS and CDR2 YDEGEE. The CDR3 DNA reads TGTGCCAGCAGCTTGGAATGGAACACCGGGGAGCTGTTTTTT. It specifies CASSLEWNTGELFF.

This rearrangement joins TRBV11-2 to TRBJ2-6; D gene unclear. V lost 7 bases, J lost 2 bases, and 9 bases lay in between. Germline CDR1 reads SGHAT; CDR2 reads FQNNGV. The CDR3 consists of 14 residues. In nucleotides, the CDR3 is TGTGCCAGCATTCGGGCTCCTGGGGCCAACGTCCTGACTTTC. Its translation: CASIRAPGANVLTF.

The sample holds one count of this clone. The chain links TRBV14 to TRBJ2-5; the D gene is possibly TRBD1 (6 bases). Matching the DNA end better, TRBJ2-7 makes the J call doubtful. From germline, CDR1 is SGHDN and CDR2 FVKESK. The CDR3 runs to 12 residues. CDR3 nucleotide sequence: TGTGCCAGCAGCCCGGGACACTACGAGCAGTACTTC. It translates to CASSPGHYEQYF.

The J gene is TRBJ1-5, the V gene TRBV19, with D uncertain. Trimming removed 4 bases at V and 0 bases at J, with 7 bases between. Per the germline V gene, CDR1 is LNHDA and CDR2 is SQIVND (reference sequence). This CDR3 spans 14 amino acids. The CDR3 DNA reads TGTGCCAGTAGTAAAGACTATAGCAATCAGCCCCAGCATTTT. Translation gives CASSKDYSNQPQHF.

This chain links TRBV10-3 with TRBJ2-7; D is possibly TRBD2 (5 bases). This CDR3 comprises 13 residues. Trimming shortened V by 2 bases and J by 3 bases, and 8 bases separated the two germline ends. The V gene's germline CDR1 is ENHRY and CDR2 SYGVKD. The CDR3 loop reads CAISENGNYEQYF. The CDR3 nucleotides read TGTGCCATCAGTGAGAACGGGAACTACGAGCAGTACTTC.

The J gene is TRBJ2-7, the V gene TRBV30; 10 bases map to TRBD2. V trimming: 0 bases; J trimming: 9 bases; junction bases outside the gene matches: 14. Germline V gene data show CDR1 as GTSNPN and CDR2 as SVGIG (reference sequence). The length of the CDR3 is 16 residues. The CDR3 loop reads CAWSVKGTSGNPLQYF. CDR3 sequence (DNA): TGTGCCTGGAGTGTAAAGGGAACTAGCGGGAACCCCCTGCAGTACTTC.

The genes are TRBV18 and TRBJ2-1; 9 bases fit TRBD2. V shed 6 bases and J 5 bases; nucleotides not matched to a gene: 17. The CDR3 sequence is 18 residues long. The V gene's germline CDR1 is KGHSH and CDR2 LQKENI. In DNA form, the CDR3 reads TGTGCCAGCTCCCGGGGGGGCCTAGCGGGACTAGGGGACAATGAGCAGTTCTTC. It is translated as CASSRGGLAGLGDNEQFF. The variable domain in full, with the rest retrieved from reference TRBV18 and TRBJ2-1, is NAGVMQNPRHLVRRRGQEARLRCSPMKGHSHVYWYRQLPEEGLKFMVYLQKENIIDESGMPKERFSAEFPKEGPSILRIQQVVRGDSAAYFCASSRGGLAGLGDNEQFFGPGTRLTVL.

The rearrangement links TRBV28 to TRBJ2-2, with 15 bases lining up with TRBD2. Germline V gene data show CDR1 as MDHEN and CDR2 as SYDVKM. This CDR3 spans 16 amino acids. The J segment lost 4 bases and the V segment lost 6 bases, leaving 3 bases of the junction unmatched. CDR3 region: CASRGTSGRRTGELFF. DNA of the CDR3: TGTGCCAGCAGGGGGACTAGCGGGAGGCGCACCGGGGAGCTGTTTTTT.

This sequence joins TRBV9 and TRBJ2-1, with 9 bases identical to TRBD2. The J segment lost 12 bases and the V segment lost 2 bases, leaving 6 bases of the junction unmatched. CDR3 length: 13 residues. The germline gives CDR1 SGDLS, CDR2 YYNGEE. This CDR3 is CASSVGLASWQFF. The DNA for the CDR3 is TGTGCCAGCAGCGTTGGACTAGCGTCCTGGCAGTTCTTC.

The V gene is TRBV6-6, the J gene TRBJ2-7; 10 bases are shared with TRBD2. J was trimmed by 4 bases and V by 5 bases; bases with no gene match: 11. The CDR3 covers 16 residues. Germline CDR1 MNHNY, CDR2 SVGAGI (reference sequence). Here the CDR3 reads CASSNPPAGGLYEQYF. The CDR3 nucleotides read TGTGCCAGCAGTAACCCCCCAGCGGGAGGGCTGTACGAGCAGTACTTC.

The V and J genes are TRBV30 and TRBJ1-4; TRBD1 matches 9 bases. J gave up 8 bases and V 8 bases, and 15 bases lay outside the gene matches. Per the germline V gene, CDR1 is GTSNPN and CDR2 is SVGIG (reference sequence). This CDR3 contains 15 residues. The CDR3 here is CAHTNPGQGWEKLFF. In DNA, the CDR3 is TGTGCCCATACGAATCCGGGACAGGGTTGGGAAAAACTGTTTTTT.

The chain has TRBV6-5 and TRBJ2-3, with D uncertain. V dropped 0 bases and J dropped 7 bases, with 17 bases sitting between them. Germline V lookup: CDR1 MNHEY, CDR2 SVGAGI. This CDR3 comprises 16 residues. The CDR3 coding sequence is TGTGCCAGCAGTTACTCGATACGGCCCAGGCCGAATACGCAGTATTTT. Residues: CASSYSIRPRPNTQYF.

The rearrangement links TRBV5-4 to TRBJ2-2, with 8 bases aligning to TRBD2. V trimming: 6 bases; J trimming: 1 base; junction bases outside the gene matches: 8. Germline V CDR1 and CDR2: SGHNT, YYREEE (reference sequence). The length of the CDR3 is 16 residues. DNA of the CDR3: TGTGCCAGCACCCATAGGGGACTAGTGAACACCGGGGAGCTGTTTTTT. Encoded protein: CASTHRGLVNTGELFF.

This clone was detected only once. The genes are TRBV5-4 and TRBJ2-7; 7 bases line up with TRBD2. The CDR3 spans 13 residues. Germline V gene data show CDR1 as SGHNT and CDR2 as YYREEE (reference sequence). Germline trimming cut 4 bases from V and 3 bases from J; bases unmatched to any gene: 4. The CDR3: CASSRGELYEQYF. CDR3 DNA sequence: TGTGCCAGCAGCCGGGGGGAGCTCTACGAGCAGTACTTC.

The gene calls are TRBV5-1 and TRBJ2-1; 11 positions agree with TRBD2. Trimming took 0 bases from V and 7 from J; bases not matched to a gene: 12. From germline, CDR1 is SGHRS and CDR2 YFSETQ. This CDR3 is built from 18 residues. CDR3 amino acids: CASSLAELAGALRNEQFF. DNA of the CDR3: TGCGCCAGCAGCTTGGCGGAACTAGCGGGAGCCCTTCGGAATGAGCAGTTCTTC.

This clone was detected only once. This sequence joins TRBV6-5 and TRBJ2-7, with D tentatively TRBD1 (5 bases). The CDR3 sequence is 15 residues long. Trimming removed 6 bases from V and 0 bases from J, with 15 bases in between. Germline V gene lookup returns CDR1 MNHEY and CDR2 SVGAGI. The CDR3 DNA is TGTGCCAGCAGCAGACAGACGGTGTACTCCTACGAGCAGTACTTC. This codes for CASSRQTVYSYEQYF.